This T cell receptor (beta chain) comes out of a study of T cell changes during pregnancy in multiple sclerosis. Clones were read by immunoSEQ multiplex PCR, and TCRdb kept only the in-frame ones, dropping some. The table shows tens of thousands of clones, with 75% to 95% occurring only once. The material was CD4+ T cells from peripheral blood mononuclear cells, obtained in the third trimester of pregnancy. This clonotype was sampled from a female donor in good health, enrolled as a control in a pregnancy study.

The CDR3 DNA follows: TGTGCCAGTAGTATAGTTTATCGCGCGGGGGGCCCCTACGAGCAGTACTTC. Protein product: CASSIVYRAGGPYEQYF. The chain has TRBV19 and TRBJ2-7, with TRBD2 matching over 8 bases. Germline V gene sequence: CDR1 LNHDA, CDR2 SQIVND (reference sequence). Trimming at V came to 1 base and at J to 2 bases, leaving 10 bases not matched to a gene. This CDR3 region has 17 residues.